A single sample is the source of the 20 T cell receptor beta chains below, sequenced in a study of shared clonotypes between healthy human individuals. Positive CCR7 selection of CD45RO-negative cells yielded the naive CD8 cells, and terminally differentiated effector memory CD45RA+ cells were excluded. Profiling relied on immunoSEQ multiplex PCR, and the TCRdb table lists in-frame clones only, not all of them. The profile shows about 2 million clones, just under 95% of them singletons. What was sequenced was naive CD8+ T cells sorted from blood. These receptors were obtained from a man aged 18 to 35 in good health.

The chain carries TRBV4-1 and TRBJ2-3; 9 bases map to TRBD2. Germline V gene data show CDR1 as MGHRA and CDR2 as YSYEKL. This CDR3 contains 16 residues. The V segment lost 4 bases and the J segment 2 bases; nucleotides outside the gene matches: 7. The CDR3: CASSLLAGISTDTQYF. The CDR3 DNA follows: TGCGCCAGCAGCCTGCTAGCGGGAATCTCCACAGATACGCAGTATTTT.

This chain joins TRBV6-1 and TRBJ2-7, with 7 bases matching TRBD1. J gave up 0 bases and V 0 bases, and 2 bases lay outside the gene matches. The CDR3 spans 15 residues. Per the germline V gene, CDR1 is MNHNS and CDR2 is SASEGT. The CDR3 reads CASSEAGTDSYEQYF. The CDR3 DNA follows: TGTGCCAGCAGTGAAGCCGGGACAGACTCCTACGAGCAGTACTTC.

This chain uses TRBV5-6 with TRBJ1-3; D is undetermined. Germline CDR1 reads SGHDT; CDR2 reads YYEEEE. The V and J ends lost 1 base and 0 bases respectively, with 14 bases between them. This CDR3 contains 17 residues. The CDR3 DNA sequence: TGTGCCAGCAGCTTGCCAGCGTACGGGCCCTCTGGAAACACCATATATTTT. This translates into CASSLPAYGPSGNTIYF.

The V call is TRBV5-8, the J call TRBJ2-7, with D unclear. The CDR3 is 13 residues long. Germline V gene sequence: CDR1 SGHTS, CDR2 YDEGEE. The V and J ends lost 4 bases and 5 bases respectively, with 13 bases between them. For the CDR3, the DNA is TGTGCCAGCAGCCTATGGGCCGGCCACGAGCAGTACTTC. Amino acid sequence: CASSLWAGHEQYF.

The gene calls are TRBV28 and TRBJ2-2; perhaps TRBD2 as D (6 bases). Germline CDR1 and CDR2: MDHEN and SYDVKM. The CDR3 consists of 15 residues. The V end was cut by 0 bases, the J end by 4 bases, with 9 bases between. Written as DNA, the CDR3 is TGTGCCAGCAGTTTATGGGCTAGCGCCACCGGGGAGCTGTTTTTT. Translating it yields CASSLWASATGELFF.

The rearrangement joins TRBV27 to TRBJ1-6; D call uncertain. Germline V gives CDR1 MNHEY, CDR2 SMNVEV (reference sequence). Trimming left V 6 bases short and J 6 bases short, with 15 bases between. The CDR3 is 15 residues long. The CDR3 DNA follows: TGTGCCAGCAGCCCAGCGTTGGCGCTTAATTCACCCCTCCACTTT. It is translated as CASSPALALNSPLHF.

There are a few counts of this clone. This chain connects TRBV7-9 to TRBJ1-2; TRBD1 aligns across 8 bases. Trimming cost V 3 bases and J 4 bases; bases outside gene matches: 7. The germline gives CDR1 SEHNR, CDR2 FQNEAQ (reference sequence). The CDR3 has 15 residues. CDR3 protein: CASSFSTGDFYGYTF. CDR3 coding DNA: TGTGCCAGCAGCTTTTCGACAGGGGATTTCTATGGCTACACCTTC.

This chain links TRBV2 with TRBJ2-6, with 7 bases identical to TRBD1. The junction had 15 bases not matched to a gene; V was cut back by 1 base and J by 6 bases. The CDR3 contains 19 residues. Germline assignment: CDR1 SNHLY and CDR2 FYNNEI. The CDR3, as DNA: TGTGCCAGCAGTGAAGGGAGATGGCAGGGGGTCCCTGAGGCCAACGTCCTGACTTTC. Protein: CASSEGRWQGVPEANVLTF.

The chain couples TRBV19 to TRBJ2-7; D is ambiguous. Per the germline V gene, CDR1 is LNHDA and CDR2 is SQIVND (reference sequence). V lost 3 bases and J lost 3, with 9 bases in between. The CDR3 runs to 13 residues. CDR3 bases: TGTGCCAGTAGTATCAACCCCCTCTACGAGCAGTACTTC. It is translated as CASSINPLYEQYF.

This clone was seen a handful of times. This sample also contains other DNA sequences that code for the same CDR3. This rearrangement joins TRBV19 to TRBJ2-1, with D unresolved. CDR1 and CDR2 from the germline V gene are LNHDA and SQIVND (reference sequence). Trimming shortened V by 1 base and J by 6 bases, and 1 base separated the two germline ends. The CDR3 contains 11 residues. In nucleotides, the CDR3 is TGTGCCAGTAGTATAGGCAATGAGCAGTTCTTC. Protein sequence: CASSIGNEQFF.

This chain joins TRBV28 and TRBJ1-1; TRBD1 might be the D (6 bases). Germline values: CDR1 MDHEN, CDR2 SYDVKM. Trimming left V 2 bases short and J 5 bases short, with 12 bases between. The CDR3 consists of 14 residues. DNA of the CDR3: TGTGCCAGCAGTTTACACAGGGCGAAGACTGAAGCTTTCTTT. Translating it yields CASSLHRAKTEAFF.

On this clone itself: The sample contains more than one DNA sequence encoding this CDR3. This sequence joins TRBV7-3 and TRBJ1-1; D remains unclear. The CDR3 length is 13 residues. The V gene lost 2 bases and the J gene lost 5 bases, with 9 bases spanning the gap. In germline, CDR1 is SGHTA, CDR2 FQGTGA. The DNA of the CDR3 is TGTGCCAGCAGCTTAGGGGTCGGTACTGAAGCTTTCTTT. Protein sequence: CASSLGVGTEAFF.

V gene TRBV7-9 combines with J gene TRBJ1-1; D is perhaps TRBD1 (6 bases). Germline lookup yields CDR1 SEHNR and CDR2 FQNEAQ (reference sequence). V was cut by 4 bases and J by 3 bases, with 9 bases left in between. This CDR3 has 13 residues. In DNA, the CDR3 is TGTGCCAGCAGCTCCGACAGGTACACTGAAGCTTTCTTT. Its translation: CASSSDRYTEAFF.

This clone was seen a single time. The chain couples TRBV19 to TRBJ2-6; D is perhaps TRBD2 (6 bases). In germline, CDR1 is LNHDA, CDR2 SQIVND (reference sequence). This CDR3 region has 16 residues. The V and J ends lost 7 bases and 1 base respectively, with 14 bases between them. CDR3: CASTIYRESGANVLTF. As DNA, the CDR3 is TGTGCCAGTACCATATACCGGGAGTCTGGGGCCAACGTCCTGACTTTC.

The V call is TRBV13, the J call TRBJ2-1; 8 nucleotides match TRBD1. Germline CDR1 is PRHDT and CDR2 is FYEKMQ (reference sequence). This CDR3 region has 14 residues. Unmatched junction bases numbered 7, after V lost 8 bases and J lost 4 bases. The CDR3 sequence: CASGRTGWYNEQFF. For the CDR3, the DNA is TGTGCCAGCGGCCGGACAGGGTGGTACAATGAGCAGTTCTTC.

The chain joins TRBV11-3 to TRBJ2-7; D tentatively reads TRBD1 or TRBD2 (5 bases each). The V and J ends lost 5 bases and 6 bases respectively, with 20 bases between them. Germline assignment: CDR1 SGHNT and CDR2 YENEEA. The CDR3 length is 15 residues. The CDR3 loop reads CASSPTAGTRGEQYF. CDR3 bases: TGTGCCAGCAGCCCAACGGCAGGGACGAGGGGCGAGCAGTACTTC.

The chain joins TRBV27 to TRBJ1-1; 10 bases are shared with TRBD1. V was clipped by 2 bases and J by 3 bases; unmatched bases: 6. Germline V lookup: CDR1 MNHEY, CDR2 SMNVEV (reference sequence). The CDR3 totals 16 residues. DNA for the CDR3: TGTGCCAGCAGTTTAATGGGACAGGGGTTGCACACTGAAGCTTTCTTT. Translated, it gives CASSLMGQGLHTEAFF.

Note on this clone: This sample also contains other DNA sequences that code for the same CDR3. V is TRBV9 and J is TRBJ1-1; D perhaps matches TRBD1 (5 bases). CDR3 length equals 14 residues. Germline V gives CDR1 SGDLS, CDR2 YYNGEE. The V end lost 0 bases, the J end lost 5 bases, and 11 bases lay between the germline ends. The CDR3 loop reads CASSVEGAGTEAFF. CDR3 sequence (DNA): TGTGCCAGCAGCGTAGAAGGGGCTGGTACTGAAGCTTTCTTT.

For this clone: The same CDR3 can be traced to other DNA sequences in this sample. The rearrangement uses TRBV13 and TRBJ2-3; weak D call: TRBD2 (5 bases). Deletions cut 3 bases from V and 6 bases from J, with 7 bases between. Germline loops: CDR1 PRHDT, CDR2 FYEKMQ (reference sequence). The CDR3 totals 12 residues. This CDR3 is CASSFRGDTQYF. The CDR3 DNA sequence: TGTGCCAGCAGCTTCCGAGGGGATACGCAGTATTTT.

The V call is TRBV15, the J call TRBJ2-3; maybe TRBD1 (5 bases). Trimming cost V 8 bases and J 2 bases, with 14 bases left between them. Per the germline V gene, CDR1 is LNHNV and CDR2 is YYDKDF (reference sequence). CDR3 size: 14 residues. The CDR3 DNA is TGTGCCACCCGTGACAGAAGAATCACAGATACGCAGTATTTT. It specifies CATRDRRITDTQYF.